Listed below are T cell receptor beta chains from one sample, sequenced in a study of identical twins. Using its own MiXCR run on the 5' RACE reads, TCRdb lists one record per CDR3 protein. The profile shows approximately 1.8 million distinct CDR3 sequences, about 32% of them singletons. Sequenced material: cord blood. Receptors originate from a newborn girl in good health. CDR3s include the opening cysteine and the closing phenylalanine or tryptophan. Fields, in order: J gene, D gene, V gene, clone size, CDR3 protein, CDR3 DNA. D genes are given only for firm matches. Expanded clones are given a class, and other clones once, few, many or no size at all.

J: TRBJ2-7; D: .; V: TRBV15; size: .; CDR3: CATSRDDRNPYNEQYF; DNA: TGTGCCACCAGCAGAGATGACAGGAATCCCTACAATGAGCAGTACTTC
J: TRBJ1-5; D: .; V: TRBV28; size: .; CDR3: CASSFGGDNQPQHF; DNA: TGTGCCAGCAGTTTCGGGGGGGATAATCAGCCCCAGCATTTT
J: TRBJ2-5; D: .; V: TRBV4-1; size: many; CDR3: CASSQDFLGETQYF; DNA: TGCGCCAGCAGCCAAGACTTCCTTGGGGAGACCCAGTACTTC
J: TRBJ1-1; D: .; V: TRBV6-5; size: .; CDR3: CASRLHLNTEAFF; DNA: TGTGCCAGCAGGTTACACCTGAACACTGAAGCTTTCTTT
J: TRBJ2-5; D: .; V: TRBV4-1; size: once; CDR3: CASSDSGVAKNIRYF; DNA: TGCGCCAGCAGCGATAGCGGAGTAGCCAAAAACATTCGGTACTTC
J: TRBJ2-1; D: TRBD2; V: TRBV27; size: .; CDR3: CASSLFGLATYNEQFF; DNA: TGTGCCAGCAGTTTATTCGGACTAGCCACCTACAATGAGCAGTTCTTC
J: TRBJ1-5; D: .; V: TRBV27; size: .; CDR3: CASSLSTGNNQPQHF; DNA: TGTGCCAGCAGTTTATCCACAGGGAACAATCAGCCCCAGCATTTT
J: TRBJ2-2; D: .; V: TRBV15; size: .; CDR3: CATRIDTDTGELFF; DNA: TGTGCCACCAGAATTGACACCGACACCGGGGAGCTGTTTTTT
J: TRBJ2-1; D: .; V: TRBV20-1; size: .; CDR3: CSAPHGGSYNEQFF; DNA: TGCAGTGCCCCGCACGGCGGGTCCTACAATGAGCAGTTCTTC
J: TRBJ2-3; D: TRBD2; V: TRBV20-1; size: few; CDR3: CSATPGTITDTQYF; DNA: TGCAGTGCGACCCCCGGGACTATCACAGATACGCAGTATTTT
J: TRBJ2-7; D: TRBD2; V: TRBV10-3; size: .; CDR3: CAISGRLAGNYEQYF; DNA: TGTGCCATCAGTGGCCGGCTAGCGGGGAACTACGAGCAGTACTTC
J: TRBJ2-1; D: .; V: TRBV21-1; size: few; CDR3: CASSKPGSSYNEQFF; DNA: TGTGCCAGCAGCAAACCGGGGAGCTCCTACAATGAGCAGTTCTTC
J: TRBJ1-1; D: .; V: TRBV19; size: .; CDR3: CASSIAGAGTEAFF; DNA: TGTGCCAGTAGTATCGCGGGGGCGGGCACTGAAGCTTTCTTT
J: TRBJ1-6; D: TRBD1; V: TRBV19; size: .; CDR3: CASRTGGWSPLHF; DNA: TGTGCCAGCCGGACAGGGGGCTGGTCACCCCTCCACTTT
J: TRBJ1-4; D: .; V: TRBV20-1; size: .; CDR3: CSARVRGGGFEKLFF; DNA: TGCAGTGCTAGAGTGAGGGGCGGAGGGTTTGAAAAACTGTTTTTT
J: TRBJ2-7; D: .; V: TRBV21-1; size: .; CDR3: CASSKGLQSSYNEQYF; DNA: TGTGCCAGCAGCAAGGGACTGCAGAGCTCCTACAATGAGCAGTACTTC
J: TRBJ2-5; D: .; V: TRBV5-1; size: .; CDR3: CASSSHRLTQYF; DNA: TGCGCCAGCAGCTCCCACCGTTTAACCCAGTACTTC
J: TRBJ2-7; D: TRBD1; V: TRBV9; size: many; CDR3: CASSARSTGTIKGEQYF; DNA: TGTGCCAGCAGCGCCCGATCGACAGGGACCATTAAAGGAGAGCAGTACTTC
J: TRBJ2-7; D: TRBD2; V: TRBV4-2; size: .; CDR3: CASSQLAGQYQETQNF; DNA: TGTGCCAGCAGCCAACTAGCGGGGCAGTACCAAGAGACCCAGAACTTC
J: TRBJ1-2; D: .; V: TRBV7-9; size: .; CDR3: CASSRDGGYGYTF; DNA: TGTGCCAGCAGCAGAGACGGGGGCTATGGCTACACCTTC
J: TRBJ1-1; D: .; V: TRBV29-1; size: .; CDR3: CSVEDDRRGRVAFF; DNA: TGCAGCGTTGAAGACGACCGACGGGGGCGGGTAGCTTTCTTT
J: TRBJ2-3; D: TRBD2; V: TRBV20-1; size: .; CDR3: CSAGILAGVSTDTQYF; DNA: TGCAGTGCTGGGATTCTAGCGGGGGTGAGCACAGATACGCAGTATTTT
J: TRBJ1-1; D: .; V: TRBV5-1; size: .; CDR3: CASSLNTVNTEAFF; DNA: TGCGCCAGCAGCTTGAACACCGTGAACACTGAAGCTTTCTTT
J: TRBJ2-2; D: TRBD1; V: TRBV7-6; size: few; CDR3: CASSLALDRAYTGELFF; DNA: TGTGCCAGCAGCTTAGCGCTCGACAGGGCTTACACCGGGGAGCTGTTTTTT
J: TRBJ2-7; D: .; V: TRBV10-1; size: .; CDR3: CASSDPKSSYNEQYF; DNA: TGCGCCAGCAGTGACCCCAAGAGCTCCTACAATGAGCAGTACTTC
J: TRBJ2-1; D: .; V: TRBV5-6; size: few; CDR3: CASSLEGRVYNEQFF; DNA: TGTGCCAGCAGCTTGGAAGGGCGGGTCTACAATGAGCAGTTCTTC
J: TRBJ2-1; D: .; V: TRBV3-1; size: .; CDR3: CASSPGTYPSNEQFF; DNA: TGTGCCAGCAGCCCAGGGACTTACCCAAGCAATGAGCAGTTCTTC
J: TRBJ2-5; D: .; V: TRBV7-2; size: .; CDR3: CASSLVPSAQETQYF; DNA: TGTGCCAGCAGCTTAGTGCCTAGCGCTCAAGAGACCCAGTACTTC
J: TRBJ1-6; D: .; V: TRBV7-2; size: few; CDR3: CASSREIYNSPLHF; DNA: TGTGCCAGCAGCCGGGAAATCTATAATTCACCCCTCCACTTT
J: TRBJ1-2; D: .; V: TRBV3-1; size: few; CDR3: CASSPSPTEVYGYTF; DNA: TGTGCCAGCAGCCCAAGCCCGACAGAGGTCTATGGCTACACCTTC
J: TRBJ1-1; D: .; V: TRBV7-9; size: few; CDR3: CASSLAPPGHTEAFF; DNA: TGTGCCAGCAGCCTGGCCCCCCCGGGGCACACTGAAGCTTTCTTT
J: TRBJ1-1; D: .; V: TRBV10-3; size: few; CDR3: CAISESRGTGTEAFF; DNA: TGTGCCATCAGTGAGTCGAGGGGAACGGGCACTGAAGCTTTCTTT
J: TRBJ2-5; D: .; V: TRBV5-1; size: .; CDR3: CASSLARQRGETQYF; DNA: TGCGCCAGCAGCTTGGCCAGGCAGAGGGGTGAGACCCAGTACTTC